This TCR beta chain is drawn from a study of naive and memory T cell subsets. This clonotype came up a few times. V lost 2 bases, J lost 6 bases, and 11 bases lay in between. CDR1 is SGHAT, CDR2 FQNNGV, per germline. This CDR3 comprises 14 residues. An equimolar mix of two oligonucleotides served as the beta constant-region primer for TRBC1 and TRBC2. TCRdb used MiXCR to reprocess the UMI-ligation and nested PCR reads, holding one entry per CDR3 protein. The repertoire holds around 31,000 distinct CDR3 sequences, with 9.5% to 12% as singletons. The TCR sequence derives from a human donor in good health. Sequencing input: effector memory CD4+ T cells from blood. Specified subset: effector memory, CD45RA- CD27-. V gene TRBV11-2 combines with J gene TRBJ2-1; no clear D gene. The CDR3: CASSLIELSNEQFF. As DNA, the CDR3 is TGTGCCAGCAGCTTAATTGAGTTAAGCAATGAGCAGTTCTTC.